Shown below are 31 T cell receptor beta chains from a single sample sequenced in a study of blood T cell repertoires in COVID-19. Sequenced by immunoSEQ multiplex PCR; TCRdb stores in-frame clones only, minus some. The sample lists over 350,000 clones; 85% to 90% were seen once. Sequenced input: PBMCs or T cells enriched from blood (not recorded which). Receptors originate from a woman younger than 45 with acute COVID-19.

This clone was seen a few times. V and J are TRBV6-2 or TRBV6-3 and TRBJ1-1, with 7 bases that match TRBD1. Germline V gives CDR1 MNHEY, CDR2 SVGEGT. The CDR3 sequence is 14 residues long. The junction had 6 bases not matched to a gene; V was cut back by 6 bases and J by 2 bases. CDR3 in amino acids: CASSQYRGNTEAFF. CDR3 sequence (DNA): TGTGCCAGCAGCCAGTACAGGGGTAACACTGAAGCTTTCTTT.

This rearrangement joins TRBV15 to TRBJ1-6; D remains ambiguous. Per germline, CDR1 LNHNV and CDR2 YYDKDF (reference sequence). This CDR3 region has 14 residues. Trimming took 7 bases from V and 4 from J, leaving 11 bases between them. The CDR3 spells CATKESLYNSPLHF. CDR3 nucleotides: TGTGCCACCAAAGAGTCTCTTTATAATTCACCCCTCCACTTT.

Only a few counts were recorded for this clone. V and J are TRBV24-1 and TRBJ1-2; 9 nucleotides match TRBD1. The CDR3 covers 16 residues. Per the germline V gene, CDR1 is KGHDR and CDR2 is SFDVKD. The junction had 8 bases not matched to a gene; V was cut back by 4 bases and J by 3 bases. The CDR3 sequence is CATSDPGQGNYYGYTF. For the CDR3, the DNA is TGTGCCACCAGTGACCCCGGACAGGGGAACTACTATGGCTACACCTTC.

The chain combines TRBV3-1 (or the pseudogene TRBV3-2) with TRBJ2-3, with a tentative D call TRBD2 (6 bases). This CDR3 spans 11 amino acids. Trimming removed 7 bases at V and 8 bases at J, with 10 bases between. The germline V gene has CDR1 LGHDT and CDR2 YNNKEL (reference sequence). The DNA for the CDR3 is TGTGCCAGCACGACCGGGGGTACGCAGTATTTT. As protein: CASTTGGTQYF.

V and J are TRBV11-2 and TRBJ2-7; TRBD1 matches 9 bases. This CDR3 has 19 amino acids. V gave up 0 bases and J gave up 3 bases; unmatched junction bases: 15. Germline V gene sequence: CDR1 SGHAT, CDR2 FQNNGV. CDR3 residues: CASSLDRSPRTGVSYEQYF. The CDR3 nucleotides are TGTGCCAGCAGCTTAGATCGATCCCCGCGGACAGGGGTGAGCTACGAGCAGTACTTC.

The chain recombines TRBV18 with TRBJ2-7, with D perhaps matching TRBD2 (6 bases). CDR3 length: 16 amino acids. Trimming pared 1 base from V and 2 bases from J, leaving 15 bases between. Germline-derived CDR1 and CDR2 are KGHSH and LQKENI. CDR3 region: CASSPLGGQGTYEQYF. For the CDR3, the DNA is TGTGCCAGCTCACCACTGGGAGGCCAGGGCACCTACGAGCAGTACTTC. Filled out from reference TRBV18 and TRBJ2-7, the complete variable domain reads NAGVMQNPRHLVRRRGQEARLRCSPMKGHSHVYWYRQLPEEGLKFMVYLQKENIIDESGMPKERFSAEFPKEGPSILRIQQVVRGDSAAYFCASSPLGGQGTYEQYFGPGTRLTVT.

The sample holds one count of this clone. This chain uses TRBV5-1 with TRBJ1-5; weak D call: TRBD1 (5 bases). Trimming shortened V by 0 bases and J by 6 bases, and 10 bases separated the two germline ends. Germline V gene lookup returns CDR1 SGHRS and CDR2 YFSETQ. This CDR3 is 14 amino acids long. The CDR3 nucleotides are TGCGCCAGCAGCTTGGCTGGGGGAGGTCAGCCCCAGCATTTT. Amino acids: CASSLAGGGQPQHF. Full variable domain (missing parts from reference TRBV5-1 and TRBJ1-5): KAGVTQTPRYLIKTRGQQVTLSCSPISGHRSVSWYQQTPGQGLQFLFEYFSETQRNKGNFPGRFSGRQFSNSRSEMNVSTLELGDSALYLCASSLAGGGQPQHFGDGTRLSIL.

CDR3 region: CASSPDRGKGPYNEQFF. The CDR3 DNA is TGTGCCAGCAGCCCAGACAGGGGGAAGGGGCCATACAATGAGCAGTTCTTC. The chain recombines TRBV13 with TRBJ2-1; 9 nucleotides agree with TRBD1. Germline-derived CDR1 and CDR2 are PRHDT and FYEKMQ (reference sequence). The CDR3 has 17 residues. V shed 5 bases and J 4 bases; nucleotides not matched to a gene: 12.

This chain uses TRBV7-8 with TRBJ2-1; 8 nucleotides align to TRBD1. Germline CDR1 SGHVS, CDR2 FQNEAQ. With 5 bases clipped from V and 9 bases from J, the junction kept 6 bases outside the gene matches. CDR3 size: 13 residues. The CDR3 nucleotides read TGTGCCAGCAGCATGGGACAGGCGGGTGAGCAGTTCTTC. This codes for CASSMGQAGEQFF.

CDR3 coding DNA: TGTGCCAGCAGCCGTAGCGGGGGCACAGATACGCAGTATTTT. Amino acids: CASSRSGGTDTQYF. This chain links TRBV7-3 with TRBJ2-3, with TRBD2 matching over 8 bases. The germline CDR1 and CDR2 sequences are SGHTA and FQGTGA. Trimming cost V 5 bases and J 1 base; bases outside gene matches: 2. The CDR3 covers 14 residues.

This CDR3 reads CASSFPGSSGANVLTF. The DNA for the CDR3 is TGCGCCAGCAGCTTTCCGGGGTCTTCTGGGGCCAACGTCCTGACTTTC. The chain recombines TRBV5-1 with TRBJ2-6, with a possible D match to TRBD2 (5 bases). V gave up 2 bases and J gave up 1 base, with 10 bases separating them. The CDR3 has 16 residues. The germline V gene has CDR1 SGHRS and CDR2 YFSETQ.

The J gene is TRBJ1-1, the V gene TRBV9, with 8 bases aligning to TRBD1. Trimming took 3 bases from V and 12 from J; bases not matched to a gene: 10. This CDR3 is 13 amino acids long. CDR1 and CDR2 from the germline V gene are SGDLS and YYNGEE. CDR3 residues: CASSAQPRTGTFF. The CDR3 DNA reads as TGTGCCAGCAGCGCACAACCTCGGACAGGGACTTTCTTT.

The rearrangement joins TRBV19 to TRBJ1-6; possibly TRBD1 for D (5 bases). Germline loops: CDR1 LNHDA, CDR2 SQIVND (reference sequence). V shed 5 bases and J shed 8 bases, with 16 bases lying between them. The CDR3 has 15 amino acids. The CDR3 region is CASSSSGGLYSPLHF. In DNA, the CDR3 is TGTGCCAGTAGTTCTTCGGGGGGACTATATTCACCCCTCCACTTT.

The chain recombines TRBV21-1 with TRBJ2-7; the table calls TRBD1, which could not be checked here. TRBV21-1 is a recognized pseudogene. There are 13 residues in the CDR3. CDR3 protein: CASSNRDRNEQYF. In DNA, the CDR3 is TGTGCCAGCAGCAATCGGGACAGGAACGAGCAGTACTTC.

The chain has TRBV2 and TRBJ2-1, with 9 bases identical to TRBD2. The V gene end was trimmed by 6 bases and the J gene end by 3 bases; junction bases not matched to a gene: 3. The CDR3 length is 14 residues. Per the germline V gene, CDR1 is SNHLY and CDR2 is FYNNEI. The CDR3 region is CASRERGDYNEQFF. CDR3 DNA sequence: TGTGCCAGCAGAGAGCGGGGGGACTACAATGAGCAGTTCTTC. The full variable domain, with the rest looked up from reference TRBV2 and TRBJ2-1, is EPEVTQTPSHQVTQMGQEVILRCVPISNHLYFYWYRQILGQKVEFLVSFYNNEISEKSEIFDDQFSVERPDGSNFTLKIRSTKLEDSAMYFCASRERGDYNEQFFGPGTRLTVL.

This clone was detected once. This sequence joins TRBV5-1 and TRBJ2-7; D perhaps matches TRBD1 (6 bases). Deletions cut 2 bases from V and 0 bases from J, with 12 bases between. The CDR3 runs to 15 residues. Germline CDR1 and CDR2: SGHRS and YFSETQ. CDR3 sequence (DNA): TGCGCCAGCAGCTTATTAGGGGGAAACTCCTACGAGCAGTACTTC. Translated, it gives CASSLLGGNSYEQYF.

This chain's CDR3 is CASSLGGARVNTEAFF. In DNA, the CDR3 is TGTGCCAGCAGTTTGGGAGGGGCGAGGGTGAACACTGAAGCTTTCTTT. The V and J genes are TRBV27 and TRBJ1-1; perhaps TRBD1 as D (5 bases). The V gene lost 3 bases and the J gene lost 0 bases, with 14 bases spanning the gap. This CDR3 has 16 residues. Germline V gene data show CDR1 as MNHEY and CDR2 as SMNVEV (reference sequence).

This chain links TRBV9 with TRBJ1-6; a weak D match, TRBD1 (5 bases). Germline V lookup: CDR1 SGDLS, CDR2 YYNGEE. This CDR3 comprises 15 residues. V was shortened by 4 bases and J by 9 bases, with 17 bases between the two germline ends. CDR3 residues: CASSPRVGLGSPLHF. The CDR3 nucleotides are TGTGCCAGCAGCCCCAGGGTGGGGCTTGGTTCACCCCTCCACTTT.

The chain recombines TRBV6-6 with TRBJ1-1, with 8 bases fitting TRBD1. The CDR3 runs 15 residues. V was clipped by 0 bases and J by 2 bases; unmatched bases: 2. CDR1 and CDR2 from the germline V gene are MNHNY and SVGAGI (reference sequence). Here the CDR3 DNA reads TGTGCCAGCAGTTACTCGACAGGGGCTAACACTGAAGCTTTCTTT. It encodes CASSYSTGANTEAFF.

The chain couples TRBV5-5 to TRBJ2-7; 7 positions match TRBD1. CDR1 is SGHKS, CDR2 YYEKEE, per germline (reference sequence). J gave up 5 bases and V 7 bases, and 9 bases lay outside the gene matches. The CDR3 spans 13 residues. CDR3 sequence (DNA): TGTGCCAGCCAAAGACAGGGTAGCCACGAGCAGTACTTC. It specifies CASQRQGSHEQYF.

The genes are TRBV29-1 and TRBJ1-1; unclear D gene. CDR3 size: 13 residues. Per germline, CDR1 SQVTM and CDR2 ANQGSEA. V was cut by 6 bases and J by 0 bases, with 11 bases left in between. The CDR3 region is CSVEPRLNTEAFF. The CDR3 DNA is TGCAGCGTCGAACCCCGTTTGAACACTGAAGCTTTCTTT.

This clone was observed a handful of times. The chain uses TRBV10-1 and TRBJ1-1, with D unresolved. Germline V gene lookup returns CDR1 WNHNN and CDR2 SYGVQD (reference sequence). This CDR3 has 13 amino acids. Deletions cut 5 bases from V and 1 base from J, with 8 bases between. The chain's CDR3 is CASSRRGNTEAFF. For the CDR3, the DNA is TGCGCCAGCAGTAGGAGAGGGAACACTGAAGCTTTCTTT.

This chain links TRBV19 with TRBJ1-3, with 8 bases that match TRBD1. Unmatched junction bases numbered 2, after V lost 2 bases and J lost 2 bases. The CDR3 is 15 amino acids. From germline, CDR1 is LNHDA and CDR2 SQIVND (reference sequence). In DNA form, the CDR3 reads TGTGCCAGTAGTATACCGGACAGGGCTGGAAACACCATATATTTT. It codes for CASSIPDRAGNTIYF.

The genes are TRBV6-2 or TRBV6-3 and TRBJ1-5; D may be TRBD1 (6 bases). Deletions cut 6 bases from V and 3 bases from J, with 15 bases between. This CDR3 has 15 amino acids. From germline, CDR1 is MNHEY and CDR2 SVGEGT. CDR3 bases: TGTGCCAGCAGCAGTCGACAGGCCACCAATCAGCCCCAGCATTTT. Its protein is CASSSRQATNQPQHF.

In its sample, this clone was seen a few times. The J gene is TRBJ1-3, the V gene TRBV4-1, with D maybe TRBD1 (5 bases). The CDR3 totals 16 residues. Germline V gene lookup returns CDR1 MGHRA and CDR2 YSYEKL. V was clipped by 0 bases and J by 3 bases, with 12 bases between them. The CDR3 coding sequence is TGCGCCAGCAGCCAAGATCCAGGGACTATTGGAAACACCATATATTTT. It specifies CASSQDPGTIGNTIYF.

The table lists this clone with a few counts. The chain combines TRBV6-2 or TRBV6-3 with TRBJ2-1, with 7 bases lining up with TRBD1. The trim removed 2 bases at V and 8 bases at J, leaving 12 bases unmatched. Germline V CDR1 and CDR2: MNHEY, SVGEGT. CDR3 size: 16 residues. The CDR3 DNA reads TGTGCCAGCAGTTACACCCCGAGGGGGCGGAAGGATGAGCAGTTCTTC. Protein sequence: CASSYTPRGRKDEQFF.

This clone was seen more than once but under ten times. The chain couples TRBV2 to TRBJ1-2; D not certain. The CDR3 covers 13 residues. Deletions cut 3 bases from V and 2 bases from J, with 7 bases between. Germline CDR1 SNHLY, CDR2 FYNNEI. The CDR3 DNA reads as TGTGCCAGCAGTGATGAACAGAACTATGGCTACACCTTC. Its translation: CASSDEQNYGYTF.

This clone was recorded once. The rearrangement uses TRBV4-2 and TRBJ2-3; 12 nucleotides match TRBD2. Germline CDR1 reads LGHNA; CDR2 reads YNFKEQ. V shed 5 bases and J 5 bases; nucleotides not matched to a gene: 11. This CDR3 contains 17 residues. The DNA for the CDR3 is TGTGCCAGCAGCTTCTCTAGCGGGGGGGCGGTTTTAGATACGCAGTATTTT. It codes for CASSFSSGGAVLDTQYF.

The gene calls are TRBV10-2 and TRBJ2-7; 7 bases map to TRBD1. Looked up from germline, CDR1 is WSHSY and CDR2 is SAAADI. The CDR3 extends over 12 amino acids. Trimming at V came to 1 base and at J to 12 bases, leaving 6 bases not matched to a gene. The CDR3 spells CASSEFGTVAYF. The CDR3 nucleotides are TGCGCCAGCAGTGAGTTCGGGACAGTGGCGTACTTC.

The genes are TRBV18 and TRBJ1-1, with 10 bases lining up with TRBD1. CDR1 KGHSH and CDR2 LQKENI come from the germline V gene. Trimming took 5 bases from V and 6 from J; bases not matched to a gene: 9. The CDR3 extends over 15 amino acids. The CDR3 DNA is TGTGCCAGCTCAGCCGACAGGGGGCCTGTATCTGAAGCTTTCTTT. Translation gives CASSADRGPVSEAFF.

The chain couples TRBV7-3 to TRBJ1-5, with D possibly being TRBD1 (6 bases). The germline V gene encodes CDR1 SGHTA and CDR2 FQGTGA. The CDR3 spans 15 residues. V was clipped by 5 bases and J by 6 bases, with 17 bases between them. The CDR3 DNA reads as TGTGCCAGCAGCGAAGTTGGGGGCTTGAGTCAGCCCCAGCATTTT. It encodes CASSEVGGLSQPQHF.